This T cell receptor (beta chain) was profiled in a study of OX40 agonist ivuxolimab in advanced cancers. Sequencing used immunoSEQ multiplex PCR; TCRdb keeps in-frame clones, though not all of them. The sample carries tens of thousands of clones, roughly 88% recorded once. Germline lookup yields CDR1 LNHNV and CDR2 YYDKDF (reference sequence). CDR3 length: 13 residues. The V end lost 6 bases, the J end lost 5 bases, and 13 bases lay between the germline ends. This specimen consisted of CD4+ or CD8+ T cells sorted from blood, obtained in a trial of the OX40 agonist ivuxolimab. The V and J genes are TRBV15 and TRBJ1-1, with D perhaps matching TRBD1 (5 bases). The receptor was isolated from an adult with an advanced solid tumor such as melanoma, head and neck, liver or kidney cancer. CDR3 nucleotide sequence: TGTGCCACCAGTCGGTCCAGGGCAACTGAAGCTTTCTTT. Protein product: CATSRSRATEAFF.